The 3 T cell receptor beta chains reported below all come from one sample, sequenced in a study of blood T cell repertoires in COVID-19. Generated by immunoSEQ multiplex PCR, the TCRdb table keeps only in-frame clones and is missing some. The sample lists some 260,000 clones; roughly 87% were seen once. The sample was peripheral blood. These receptors all come from a human donor in a cohort sampled during active COVID-19.

The chain links TRBV5-1 to TRBJ2-5; 9 bases agree with TRBD1. The V and J ends lost 4 bases and 3 bases, in that order; junction bases with no gene match: 7. The CDR3 is made up of 15 amino acids. Germline V CDR1 and CDR2: SGHRS, YFSETQ. CDR3 sequence (DNA): TGCGCCAGCAGCAACTCCGGGACAGGGAAAGAGACCCAGTACTTC. The encoded protein is CASSNSGTGKETQYF.

The J gene is TRBJ2-1, the V gene TRBV4-3; 8 positions match TRBD2. The V segment lost 0 bases and the J segment 8 bases; nucleotides outside the gene matches: 6. The germline CDR1 and CDR2 sequences are LGHNA and YSLEER. CDR3 length: 15 residues. Here the CDR3 reads CASSQDEREWDEQFF. CDR3 coding DNA: TGCGCCAGCAGCCAAGATGAGCGGGAGTGGGATGAGCAGTTCTTC.

The chain uses TRBV7-9 and TRBJ2-1, with 8 bases that match TRBD1. CDR1 and CDR2 (germline): SEHNR, FQNEAQ (reference sequence). The junction had 9 bases not matched to a gene; V was cut back by 6 bases and J by 5 bases. The CDR3 extends over 15 amino acids. The CDR3 here is CASRFQGARDNEQFF. The CDR3 DNA sequence: TGTGCCAGCAGGTTTCAGGGGGCCCGGGACAATGAGCAGTTCTTC.